This T cell receptor beta chain was sequenced during a study of T cells in Graves' hyperthyroidism and ophthalmopathy. This clonotype came up many times. Its antigen is not identified. Patients between 18 and 65 years old had hyperthyroidism, newly diagnosed and lasting under 2 months. Thyroid ultrasound, orbital computed tomography, clinical symptoms, and serum thyroxine and TRAb underpinned diagnoses. Researchers took RNA transcripts and amplified the TCR beta CDR3 regions from them. The HTBI set primed first-round TCR CDR3 RT-PCR. MiXCR, run by TCRdb on the multiplex PCR reads, gives a single entry per CDR3 protein. This table has about 340,000 distinct CDR3 sequences, 18% appearing once. The study, taken as a whole, reports: From stable hyperthyroidism, ophthalmopathy was set apart by a 13 V-J model.

The sample taken for sequencing was blood. This TCR was recovered from a woman aged 45-59 years with Graves' hyperthyroidism.

The CDR3 loop is CASSQRLAGFGEQYF. In nucleotides, the CDR3 is TGTGCCAGCAGTCAAAGACTAGCGGGGTTCGGCGAGCAGTACTTC. The chain is built from TRBV28 and TRBJ2-7, with TRBD2 matching 11 bases. The CDR3 is 15 amino acids. The V gene end was trimmed by 5 bases and the J gene end by 6 bases; junction bases not matched to a gene: 9. Germline CDR1 reads MDHEN; CDR2 reads SYDVKM.